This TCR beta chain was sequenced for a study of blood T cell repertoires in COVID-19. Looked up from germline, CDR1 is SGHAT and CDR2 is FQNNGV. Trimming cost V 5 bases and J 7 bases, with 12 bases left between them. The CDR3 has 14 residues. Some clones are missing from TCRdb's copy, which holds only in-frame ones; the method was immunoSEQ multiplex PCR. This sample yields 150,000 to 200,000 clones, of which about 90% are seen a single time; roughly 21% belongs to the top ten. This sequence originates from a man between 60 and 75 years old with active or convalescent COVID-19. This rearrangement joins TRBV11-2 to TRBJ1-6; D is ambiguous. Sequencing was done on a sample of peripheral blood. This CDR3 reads CASSPSGRNSPLHF. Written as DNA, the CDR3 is TGTGCCAGCAGCCCAAGTGGCAGAAATTCACCCCTCCACTTT.